This T cell receptor beta chain was sequenced during a study of radiation and T cells in renal cell carcinoma. Noted treatment: treatment-naive control, cytoreductive nephrectomy. Sequenced control tumors were from about ten males and a handful of females, median age roughly 60. Repertoires were generated with immunoSEQ multiplex PCR, while TCRdb's copy carries only in-frame clones and drops some. The sample records about 16,000 clones, under 70% being singletons. The count of this clone is one. Trimming removed 6 bases from V and 8 bases from J, with 19 bases in between. This CDR3 has 15 amino acids. Germline V gene data show CDR1 as SNHLY and CDR2 as FYNNEI.

The receptor was isolated from a man aged 40-50 years with renal cell carcinoma. The V and J genes are TRBV2 and TRBJ1-4, with unresolved D. This sample comprised tumor tissue, obtained from a patient whose treatment was nephrectomy without radiotherapy. DNA of the CDR3: TGTGCCAGCAGCCGCGTGGGGATGCCGGCCGAAAAACTGTTTTTT. This codes for CASSRVGMPAEKLFF.